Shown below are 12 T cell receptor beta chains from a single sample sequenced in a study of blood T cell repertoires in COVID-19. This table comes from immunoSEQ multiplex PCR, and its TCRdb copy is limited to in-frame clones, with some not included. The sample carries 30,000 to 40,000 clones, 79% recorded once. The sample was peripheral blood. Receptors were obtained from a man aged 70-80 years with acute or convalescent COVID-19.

The CDR3 DNA follows: TGTGCCATCAGTGAGCCTCTACTAAACAATGAGCAGTTCTTC. Protein sequence: CAISEPLLNNEQFF. This chain uses TRBV10-3 with TRBJ2-1, with no clear D. The CDR3 sequence is 14 residues long. CDR1 ENHRY and CDR2 SYGVKD come from the germline V gene. V dropped 2 bases and J dropped 5 bases, with 10 bases sitting between them.

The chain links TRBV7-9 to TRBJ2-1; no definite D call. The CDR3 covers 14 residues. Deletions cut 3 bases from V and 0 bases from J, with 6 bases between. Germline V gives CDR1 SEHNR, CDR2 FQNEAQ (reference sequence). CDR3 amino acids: CASSFSSSYNEQFF. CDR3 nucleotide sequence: TGTGCCAGCAGCTTTTCGAGCTCCTACAATGAGCAGTTCTTC.

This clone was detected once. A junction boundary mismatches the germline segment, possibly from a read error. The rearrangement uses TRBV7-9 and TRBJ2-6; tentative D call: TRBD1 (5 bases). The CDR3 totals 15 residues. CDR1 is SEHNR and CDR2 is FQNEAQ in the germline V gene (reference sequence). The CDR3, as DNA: TGTGCCAGCAGCTTAGAGATGTCTGGGGCCAACGTCCCGACTTTC. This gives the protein CASSLEMSGANVPTF.

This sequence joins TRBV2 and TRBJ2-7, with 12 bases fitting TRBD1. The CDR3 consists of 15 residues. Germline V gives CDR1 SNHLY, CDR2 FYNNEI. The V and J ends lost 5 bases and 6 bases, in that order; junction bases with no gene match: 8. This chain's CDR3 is CASSSLGTGGGEQYF. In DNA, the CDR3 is TGTGCCAGCAGTTCCCTGGGGACAGGGGGCGGCGAGCAGTACTTC.

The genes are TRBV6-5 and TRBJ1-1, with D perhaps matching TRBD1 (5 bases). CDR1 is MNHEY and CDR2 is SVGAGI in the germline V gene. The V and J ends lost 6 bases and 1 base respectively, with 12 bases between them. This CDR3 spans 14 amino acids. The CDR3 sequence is CASRPTASNTEAFF. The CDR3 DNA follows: TGTGCCAGCAGACCGACAGCTTCGAACACTGAAGCTTTCTTT.

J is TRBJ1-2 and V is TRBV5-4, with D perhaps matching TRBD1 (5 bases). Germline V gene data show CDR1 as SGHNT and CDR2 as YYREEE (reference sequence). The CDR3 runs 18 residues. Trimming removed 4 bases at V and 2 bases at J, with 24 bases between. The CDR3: CASSPGGGRGFGNYGYTF. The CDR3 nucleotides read TGTGCCAGCAGCCCGGGGGGGGGTCGCGGGTTCGGAAACTATGGCTACACCTTC.

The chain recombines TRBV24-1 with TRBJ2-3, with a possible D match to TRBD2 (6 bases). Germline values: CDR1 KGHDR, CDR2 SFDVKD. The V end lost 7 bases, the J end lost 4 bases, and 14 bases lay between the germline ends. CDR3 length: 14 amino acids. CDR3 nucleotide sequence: TGTGCCACCAGGGCTGACGGGAGCGCAGATACGCAGTATTTT. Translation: CATRADGSADTQYF.

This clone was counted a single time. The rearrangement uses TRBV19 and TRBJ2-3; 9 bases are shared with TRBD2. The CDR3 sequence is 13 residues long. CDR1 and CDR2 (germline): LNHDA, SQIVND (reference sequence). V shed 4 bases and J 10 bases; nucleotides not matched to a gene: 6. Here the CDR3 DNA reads TGTGCCAGTAGTACCCCTAGCGGGATACCGCAGTATTTT. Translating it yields CASSTPSGIPQYF.

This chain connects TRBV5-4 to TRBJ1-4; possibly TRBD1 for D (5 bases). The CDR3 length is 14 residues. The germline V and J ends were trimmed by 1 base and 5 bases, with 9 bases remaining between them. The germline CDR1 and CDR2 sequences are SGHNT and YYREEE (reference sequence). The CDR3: CASSLPPGNEKLFF. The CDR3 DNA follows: TGTGCCAGCAGCTTGCCCCCAGGGAATGAAAAACTGTTTTTT.

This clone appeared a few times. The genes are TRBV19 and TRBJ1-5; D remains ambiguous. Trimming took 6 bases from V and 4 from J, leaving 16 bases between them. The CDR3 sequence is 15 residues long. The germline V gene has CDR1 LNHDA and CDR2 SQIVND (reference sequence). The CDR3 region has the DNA TGTGCCAGTAGAGAACTATTGGGTAAGAATCAGCCCCAGCATTTT. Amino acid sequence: CASRELLGKNQPQHF.

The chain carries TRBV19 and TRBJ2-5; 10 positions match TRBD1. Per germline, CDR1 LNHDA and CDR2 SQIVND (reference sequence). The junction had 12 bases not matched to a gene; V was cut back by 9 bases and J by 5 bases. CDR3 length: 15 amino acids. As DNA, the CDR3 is TGTGCCAGCCGTGAGGGACAGGGGTTGGGGGAGACCCAGTACTTC. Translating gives CASREGQGLGETQYF.

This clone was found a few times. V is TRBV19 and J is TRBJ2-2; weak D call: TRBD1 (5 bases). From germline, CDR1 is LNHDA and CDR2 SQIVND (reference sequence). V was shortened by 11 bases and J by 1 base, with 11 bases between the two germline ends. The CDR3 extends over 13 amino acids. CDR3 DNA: TGTGCCGGCCATGGACAGAACACCGGGGAGCTGTTTTTT. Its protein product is CAGHGQNTGELFF.